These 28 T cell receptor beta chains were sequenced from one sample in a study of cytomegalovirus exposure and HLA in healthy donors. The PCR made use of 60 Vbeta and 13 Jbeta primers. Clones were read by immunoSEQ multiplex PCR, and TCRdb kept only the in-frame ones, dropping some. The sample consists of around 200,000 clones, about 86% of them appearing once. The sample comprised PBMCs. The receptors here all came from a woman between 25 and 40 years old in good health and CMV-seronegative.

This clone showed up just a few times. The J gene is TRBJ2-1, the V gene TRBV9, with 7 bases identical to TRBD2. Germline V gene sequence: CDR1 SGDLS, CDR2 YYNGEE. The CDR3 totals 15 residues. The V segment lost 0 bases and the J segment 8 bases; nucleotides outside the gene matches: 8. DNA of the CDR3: TGTGCCAGCAGCGTAGAAGCTAGAACTAGCGATGAGCAGTTCTTC. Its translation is CASSVEARTSDEQFF.

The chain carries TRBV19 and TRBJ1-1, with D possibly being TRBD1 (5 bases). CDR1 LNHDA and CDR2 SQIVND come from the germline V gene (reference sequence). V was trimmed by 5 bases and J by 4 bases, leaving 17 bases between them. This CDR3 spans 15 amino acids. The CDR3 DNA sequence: TGTGCCAGTAGTGGACCAGACGGGGGGAGCACTGAAGCTTTCTTT. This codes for CASSGPDGGSTEAFF.

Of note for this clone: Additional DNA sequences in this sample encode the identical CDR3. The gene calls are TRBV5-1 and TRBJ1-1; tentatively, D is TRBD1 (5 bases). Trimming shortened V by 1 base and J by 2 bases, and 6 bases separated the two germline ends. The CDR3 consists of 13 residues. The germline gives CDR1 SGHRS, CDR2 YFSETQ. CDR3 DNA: TGCGCCAGCAGCTTGACAGGAAACACTGAAGCTTTCTTT. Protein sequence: CASSLTGNTEAFF.

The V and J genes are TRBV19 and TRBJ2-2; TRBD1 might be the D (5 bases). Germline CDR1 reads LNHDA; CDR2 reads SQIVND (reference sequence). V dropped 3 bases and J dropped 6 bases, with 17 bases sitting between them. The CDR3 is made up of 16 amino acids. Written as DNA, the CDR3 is TGTGCCAGTAGTATTCTCCAGACAGCAGTACCCGGGGAGCTGTTTTTT. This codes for CASSILQTAVPGELFF.

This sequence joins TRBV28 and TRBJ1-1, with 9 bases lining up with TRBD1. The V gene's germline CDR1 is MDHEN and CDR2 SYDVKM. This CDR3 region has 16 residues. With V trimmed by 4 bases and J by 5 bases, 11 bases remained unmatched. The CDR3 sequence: CASSSGTGHWGTEAFF. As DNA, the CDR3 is TGTGCCAGCAGTTCGGGGACAGGGCATTGGGGGACTGAAGCTTTCTTT.

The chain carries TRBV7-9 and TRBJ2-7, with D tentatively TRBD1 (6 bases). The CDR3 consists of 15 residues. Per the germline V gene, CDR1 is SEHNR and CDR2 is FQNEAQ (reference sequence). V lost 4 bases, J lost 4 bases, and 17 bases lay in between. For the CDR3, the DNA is TGTGCCAGCAGCTCTTCCGGGACAACTGCGTACGAGCAGTACTTC. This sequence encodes CASSSSGTTAYEQYF.

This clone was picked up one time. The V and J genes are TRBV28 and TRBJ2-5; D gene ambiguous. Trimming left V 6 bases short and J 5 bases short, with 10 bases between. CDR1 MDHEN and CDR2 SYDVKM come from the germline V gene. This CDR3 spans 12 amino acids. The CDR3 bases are TGTGCCAGCAGAACTAATGGGGAGACCCAGTACTTC. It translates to CASRTNGETQYF. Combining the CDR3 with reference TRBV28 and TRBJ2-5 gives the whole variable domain DVKVTQSSRYLVKRTGEKVFLECVQDMDHENMFWYRQDPGLGLRLIYFSYDVKMKEKGDIPEGYSVSREKKERFSLILESASTNQTSMYLCASRTNGETQYFGPGTRLLVL.

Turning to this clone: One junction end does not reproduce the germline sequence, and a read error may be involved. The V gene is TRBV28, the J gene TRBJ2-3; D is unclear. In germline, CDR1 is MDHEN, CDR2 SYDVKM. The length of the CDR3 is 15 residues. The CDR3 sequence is CASSFPPVSTHTQYF. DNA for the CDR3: TGTGCCAGCAGTTTCCCCCCAGTTAGCACACATACGCAGTATTTT.

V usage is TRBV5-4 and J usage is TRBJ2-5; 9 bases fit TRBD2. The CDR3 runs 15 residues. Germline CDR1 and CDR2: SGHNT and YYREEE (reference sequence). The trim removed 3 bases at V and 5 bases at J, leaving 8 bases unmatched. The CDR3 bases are TGTGCCAGCAGCTGGGCGGGGGGGCCTGGGGAGACCCAGTACTTC. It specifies CASSWAGGPGETQYF.

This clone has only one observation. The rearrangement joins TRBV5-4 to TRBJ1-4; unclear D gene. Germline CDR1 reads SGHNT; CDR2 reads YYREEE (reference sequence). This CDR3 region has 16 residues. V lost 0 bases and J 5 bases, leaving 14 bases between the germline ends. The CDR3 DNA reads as TGTGCCAGCAGCTTGGGGCGGAACGTCGCCAATGAAAAACTGTTTTTT. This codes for CASSLGRNVANEKLFF.

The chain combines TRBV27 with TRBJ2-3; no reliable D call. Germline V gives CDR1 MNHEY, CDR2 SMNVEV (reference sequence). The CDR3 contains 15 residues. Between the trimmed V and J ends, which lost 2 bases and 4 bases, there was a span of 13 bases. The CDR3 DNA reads TGTGCCAGCAGTTTAGGTCTGGGCACATCAGATACGCAGTATTTT. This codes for CASSLGLGTSDTQYF.

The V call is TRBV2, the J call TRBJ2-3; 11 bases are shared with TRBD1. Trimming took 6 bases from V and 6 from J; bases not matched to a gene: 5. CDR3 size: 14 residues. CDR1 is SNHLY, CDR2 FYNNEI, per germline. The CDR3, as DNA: TGTGCCAGCAGATGGCGGGACAGGGGGGATACGCAGTATTTT. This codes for CASRWRDRGDTQYF.

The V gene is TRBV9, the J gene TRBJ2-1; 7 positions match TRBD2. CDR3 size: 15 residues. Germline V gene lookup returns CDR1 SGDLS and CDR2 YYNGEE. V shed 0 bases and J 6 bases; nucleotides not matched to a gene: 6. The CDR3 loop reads CASSVAGGWVNEQFF. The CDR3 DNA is TGTGCCAGCAGCGTAGCCGGGGGGTGGGTCAATGAGCAGTTCTTC.

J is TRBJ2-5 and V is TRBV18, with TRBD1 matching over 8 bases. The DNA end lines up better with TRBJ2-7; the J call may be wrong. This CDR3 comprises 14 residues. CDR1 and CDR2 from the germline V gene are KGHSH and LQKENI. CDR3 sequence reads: CASSQGAGQYEQYF. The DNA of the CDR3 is TGTGCCAGCTCCCAGGGGGCAGGGCAGTACGAGCAGTACTTC.

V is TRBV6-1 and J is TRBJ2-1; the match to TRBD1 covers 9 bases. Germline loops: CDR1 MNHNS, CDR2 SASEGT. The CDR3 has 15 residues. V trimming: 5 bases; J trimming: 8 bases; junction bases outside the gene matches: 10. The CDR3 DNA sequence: TGTGCCAGCAGTCCCCGGACAGGGGCTGGGGATGAGCAGTTCTTC. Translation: CASSPRTGAGDEQFF.

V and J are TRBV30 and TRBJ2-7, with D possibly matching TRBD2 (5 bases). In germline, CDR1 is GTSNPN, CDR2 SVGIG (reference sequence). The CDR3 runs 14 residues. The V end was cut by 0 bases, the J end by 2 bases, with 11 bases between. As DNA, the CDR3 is TGTGCCTGGAGTGTACTAGGGAATCCCTACGAGCAGTACTTC. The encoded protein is CAWSVLGNPYEQYF.

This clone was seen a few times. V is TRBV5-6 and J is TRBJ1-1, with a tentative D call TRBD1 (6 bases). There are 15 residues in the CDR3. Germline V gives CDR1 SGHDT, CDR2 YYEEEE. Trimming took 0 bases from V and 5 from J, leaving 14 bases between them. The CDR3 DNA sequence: TGTGCCAGCAGCTTGGTGTGGAGGGGGGGAACTGAAGCTTTCTTT. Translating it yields CASSLVWRGGTEAFF.

The CDR3 reads CASRGLAIDEQYF. The CDR3 nucleotides are TGTGCCAGCAGGGGACTAGCGATCGACGAGCAGTACTTC. The chain combines TRBV27 with TRBJ2-7, with 10 bases fitting TRBD2. Trimming at V came to 6 bases and at J to 5 bases, leaving 4 bases not matched to a gene. CDR1 MNHEY and CDR2 SMNVEV come from the germline V gene (reference sequence). CDR3 size: 13 residues.

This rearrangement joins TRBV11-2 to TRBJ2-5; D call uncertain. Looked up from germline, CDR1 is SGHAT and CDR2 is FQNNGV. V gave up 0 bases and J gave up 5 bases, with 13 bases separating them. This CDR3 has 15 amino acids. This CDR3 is CASSLERLGGETQYF. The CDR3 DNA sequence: TGTGCCAGCAGCTTAGAAAGGCTCGGCGGTGAGACCCAGTACTTC.

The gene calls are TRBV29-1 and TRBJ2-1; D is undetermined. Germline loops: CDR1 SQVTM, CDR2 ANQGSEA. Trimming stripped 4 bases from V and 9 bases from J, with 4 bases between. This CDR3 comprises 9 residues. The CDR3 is CSVGIEQFF. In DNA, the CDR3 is TGCAGCGTTGGTATTGAGCAGTTCTTC.

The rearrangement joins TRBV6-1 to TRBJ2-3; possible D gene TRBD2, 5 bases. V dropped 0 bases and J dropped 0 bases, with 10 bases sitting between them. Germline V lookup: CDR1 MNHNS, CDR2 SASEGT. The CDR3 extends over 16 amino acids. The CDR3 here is CASSEARTPSTDTQYF. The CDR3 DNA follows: TGTGCCAGCAGTGAAGCAAGGACTCCTAGCACAGATACGCAGTATTTT.

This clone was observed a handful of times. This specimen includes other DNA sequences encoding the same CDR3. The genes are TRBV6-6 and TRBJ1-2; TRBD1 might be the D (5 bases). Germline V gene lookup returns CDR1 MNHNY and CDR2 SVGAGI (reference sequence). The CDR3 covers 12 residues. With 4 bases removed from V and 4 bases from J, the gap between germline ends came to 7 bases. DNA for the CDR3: TGTGCCAGCAGTTCCGACAGCTATGGCTACACCTTC. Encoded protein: CASSSDSYGYTF.

The CDR3 DNA sequence: TGTGCCAGCAGCTTAAGAGGGTTCCGGGAGACCCAGTACTTC. As protein: CASSLRGFRETQYF. V and J are TRBV5-4 and TRBJ2-5; D is possibly TRBD2 (5 bases). This CDR3 has 14 amino acids. Germline V gives CDR1 SGHNT, CDR2 YYREEE (reference sequence). Trimming took 2 bases from V and 5 from J, leaving 13 bases between them. Full variable domain (rest looked up from reference TRBV5-4 and TRBJ2-5): ETGVTQSPTHLIKTRGQQVTLRCSSQSGHNTVSWYQQALGQGPQFIFQYYREEENGRGNFPPRFSGLQFPNYSSELNVNALELDDSALYLCASSLRGFRETQYFGPGTRLLVL.

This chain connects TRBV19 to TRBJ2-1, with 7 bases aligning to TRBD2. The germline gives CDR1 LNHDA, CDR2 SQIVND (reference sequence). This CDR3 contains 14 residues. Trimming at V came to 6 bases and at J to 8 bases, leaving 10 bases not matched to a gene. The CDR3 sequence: CASSTLTSFYEQFF. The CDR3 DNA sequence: TGTGCCAGTAGCACTTTGACTAGCTTCTATGAGCAGTTCTTC.

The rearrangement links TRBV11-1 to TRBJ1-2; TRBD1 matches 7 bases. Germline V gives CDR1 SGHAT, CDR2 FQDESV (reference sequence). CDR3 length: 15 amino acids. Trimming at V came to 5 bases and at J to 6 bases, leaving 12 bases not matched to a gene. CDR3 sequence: CASSPGQALSDGYTF. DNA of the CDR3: TGTGCCAGCAGCCCCGGACAGGCCCTAAGCGATGGCTACACCTTC.

DNA for the CDR3: TGTGCCAGCAGCTTAGATAAGGAGGGACTAGCGGACAATGAGCAGTTCTTC. Its protein product is CASSLDKEGLADNEQFF. V is TRBV7-8 and J is TRBJ2-1; TRBD2 matches at 11 bases. The V segment lost 1 base and the J segment 5 bases; nucleotides outside the gene matches: 7. From germline, CDR1 is SGHVS and CDR2 FQNEAQ. This CDR3 region has 17 residues.

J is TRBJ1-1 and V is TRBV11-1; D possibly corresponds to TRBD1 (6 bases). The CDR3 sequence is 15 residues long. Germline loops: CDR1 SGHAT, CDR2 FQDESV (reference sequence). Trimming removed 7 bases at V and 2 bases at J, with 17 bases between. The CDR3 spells CASTLDSLPNTEAFF. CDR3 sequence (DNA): TGTGCCAGCACCCTGGACAGCCTCCCAAACACTGAAGCTTTCTTT.

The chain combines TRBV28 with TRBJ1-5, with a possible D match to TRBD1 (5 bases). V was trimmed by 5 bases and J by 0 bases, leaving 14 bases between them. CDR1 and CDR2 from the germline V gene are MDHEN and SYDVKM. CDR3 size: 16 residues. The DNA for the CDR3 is TGTGCCAGCAGTCTGATACGACAGAGTAGCAATCAGCCCCAGCATTTT. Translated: CASSLIRQSSNQPQHF.